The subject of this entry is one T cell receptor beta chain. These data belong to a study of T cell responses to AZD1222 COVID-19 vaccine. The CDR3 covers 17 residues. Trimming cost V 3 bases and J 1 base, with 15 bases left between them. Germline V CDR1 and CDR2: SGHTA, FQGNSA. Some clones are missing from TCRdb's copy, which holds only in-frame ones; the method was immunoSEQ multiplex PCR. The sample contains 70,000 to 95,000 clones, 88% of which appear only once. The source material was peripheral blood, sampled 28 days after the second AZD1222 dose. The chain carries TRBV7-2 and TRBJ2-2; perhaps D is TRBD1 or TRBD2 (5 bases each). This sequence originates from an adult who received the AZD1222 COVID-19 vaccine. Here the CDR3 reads CASSLGLGPWNTGELFF. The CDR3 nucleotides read TGTGCCAGCAGCTTGGGCTTGGGACCTTGGAACACCGGGGAGCTGTTTTTT.